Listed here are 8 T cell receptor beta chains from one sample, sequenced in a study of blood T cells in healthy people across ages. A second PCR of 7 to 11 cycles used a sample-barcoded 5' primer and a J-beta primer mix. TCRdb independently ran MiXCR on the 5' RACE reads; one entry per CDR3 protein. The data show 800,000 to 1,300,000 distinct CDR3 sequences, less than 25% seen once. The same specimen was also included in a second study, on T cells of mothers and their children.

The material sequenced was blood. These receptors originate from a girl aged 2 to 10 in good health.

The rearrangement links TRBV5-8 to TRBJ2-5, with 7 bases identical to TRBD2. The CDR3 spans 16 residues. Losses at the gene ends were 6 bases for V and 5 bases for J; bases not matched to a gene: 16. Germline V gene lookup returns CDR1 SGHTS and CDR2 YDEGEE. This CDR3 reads CASISMGTNSRETQYF. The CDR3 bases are TGTGCCAGCATCTCCATGGGGACTAATAGTAGGGAGACCCAGTACTTC.

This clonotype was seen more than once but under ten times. CDR3 DNA sequence: TGTGCCAGCAGCTTAGCGGGACAGGGGATTACTAATGAAAAACTGTTTTTT. It specifies CASSLAGQGITNEKLFF. V gene TRBV7-6 combines with J gene TRBJ1-4; 10 bases are a match to TRBD1. The germline V gene has CDR1 SGHVS and CDR2 FNYEAQ. The junction had 3 bases not matched to a gene; V was cut back by 0 bases and J by 2 bases. The CDR3 has 17 amino acids. The entire variable domain, with the rest obtained from reference TRBV7-6 and TRBJ1-4, is as follows: GAGVSQSPRYKVTKRGQDVALRCDPISGHVSLYWYRQALGQGPEFLTYFNYEAQQDKSGLPNDRFSAERPEGSISTLTIQRTEQRDSAMYRCASSLAGQGITNEKLFFGSGTQLSVL.

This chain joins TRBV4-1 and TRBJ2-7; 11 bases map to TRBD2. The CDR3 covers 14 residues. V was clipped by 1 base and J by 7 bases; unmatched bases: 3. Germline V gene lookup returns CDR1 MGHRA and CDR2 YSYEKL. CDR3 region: CASSQGRLAGEQYF. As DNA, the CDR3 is TGCGCCAGCAGCCAAGGCAGACTAGCGGGGGAGCAGTACTTC.

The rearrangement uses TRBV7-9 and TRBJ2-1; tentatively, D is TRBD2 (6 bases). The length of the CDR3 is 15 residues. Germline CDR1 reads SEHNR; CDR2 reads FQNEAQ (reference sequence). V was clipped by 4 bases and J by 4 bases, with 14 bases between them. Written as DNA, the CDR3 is TGTGCCAGCAGCTCACTGACTAGTGGGTACAATGAGCAGTTCTTC. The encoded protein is CASSSLTSGYNEQFF. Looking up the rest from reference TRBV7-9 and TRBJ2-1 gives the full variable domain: DTGVSQNPRHKITKRGQNVTFRCDPISEHNRLYWYRQTLGQGPEFLTYFQNEAQLEKSRLLSDRFSAERPKGSFSTLEIQRTEQGDSAMYLCASSSLTSGYNEQFFGPGTRLTVL.

The CDR3 region has the DNA TGTGCCAGCAGTCGGACAGGGGGTTCACCCCTCCACTTT. Protein: CASSRTGGSPLHF. The chain links TRBV7-9 to TRBJ1-6; 10 bases line up with TRBD1. CDR3 size: 13 residues. V was pared by 6 bases and J by 9 bases, with 2 bases of the junction left unmatched. Germline CDR1 SEHNR, CDR2 FQNEAQ (reference sequence).

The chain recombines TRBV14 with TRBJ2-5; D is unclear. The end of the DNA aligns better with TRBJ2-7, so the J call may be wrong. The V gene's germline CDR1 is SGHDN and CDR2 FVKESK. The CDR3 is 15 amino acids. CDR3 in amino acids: CASSQGRIRSYEQYF. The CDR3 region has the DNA TGTGCCAGCAGCCAAGGTAGGATCCGATCCTACGAGCAGTACTTC.

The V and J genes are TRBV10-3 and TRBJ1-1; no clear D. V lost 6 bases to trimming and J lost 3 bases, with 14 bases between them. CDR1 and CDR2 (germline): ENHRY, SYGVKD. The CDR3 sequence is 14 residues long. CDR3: CAIRTRAADTEAFF. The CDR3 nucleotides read TGTGCCATCAGGACACGCGCGGCTGACACTGAAGCTTTCTTT.

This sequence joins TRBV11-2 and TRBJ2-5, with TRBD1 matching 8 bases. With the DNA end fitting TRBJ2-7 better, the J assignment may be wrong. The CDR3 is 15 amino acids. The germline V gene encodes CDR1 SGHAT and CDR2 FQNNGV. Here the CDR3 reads CASSTDGQGRREQYF. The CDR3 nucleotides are TGTGCCAGCAGCACAGATGGACAGGGACGCCGCGAGCAGTACTTC.